Each of the 10 T cell receptor beta chains below was sequenced from the same sample in a study of blood T cell repertoires in COVID-19. The data were produced by immunoSEQ multiplex PCR, yet TCRdb's version contains in-frame clones alone and is incomplete. The table records 300,000 to 400,000 clones, around 86% of them present only once. Source material: peripheral blood. These receptors all stem from a human donor in a cohort sampled during active COVID-19.

The chain recombines TRBV19 with TRBJ2-6; 7 bases are shared with TRBD1. Germline CDR1 and CDR2: LNHDA and SQIVND (reference sequence). J was trimmed by 0 bases and V by 4 bases; bases with no gene match: 18. CDR3 length equals 21 residues. The chain's CDR3 is CASSRWTGLLISDSGANVLTF. CDR3 bases: TGTGCCAGTAGTAGGTGGACAGGCCTCCTTATAAGCGACTCTGGGGCCAACGTCCTGACTTTC.

The genes are TRBV5-6 and TRBJ2-3, with a possible D match to TRBD2 (6 bases). This CDR3 contains 15 residues. The V and J ends lost 5 bases and 1 base respectively, with 14 bases between them. Per the germline V gene, CDR1 is SGHDT and CDR2 is YYEEEE. CDR3 in amino acids: CASSRAGLRTDTQYF. The CDR3 region has the DNA TGTGCCAGCAGTCGAGCGGGCCTCCGCACAGATACGCAGTATTTT.

This clone was seen only a few times. The J gene is TRBJ2-5, the V gene TRBV6-2 or TRBV6-3, with TRBD2 identical over 11 bases. Looked up from germline, CDR1 is MNHEY and CDR2 is SVGEGT. This CDR3 spans 16 amino acids. The J segment lost 3 bases and the V segment lost 5 bases, leaving 8 bases of the junction unmatched. The CDR3 coding sequence is TGTGCCAGCAGTCGCCCGACTAGCGGGGTTGAAGAGACCCAGTACTTC. This sequence encodes CASSRPTSGVEETQYF.

This rearrangement joins TRBV18 to TRBJ1-1, with D unresolved. The germline gives CDR1 KGHSH, CDR2 LQKENI. The CDR3 extends over 13 amino acids. V lost 3 bases and J 0 bases, leaving 5 bases between the germline ends. The CDR3 is CASSPQMNTEAFF. The DNA of the CDR3 is TGTGCCAGCTCACCTCAGATGAACACTGAAGCTTTCTTT.

The chain employs TRBV7-9 and TRBJ1-1; the match to TRBD1 covers 7 bases. Germline V CDR1 and CDR2: SEHNR, FQNEAQ (reference sequence). The V gene end was trimmed by 2 bases and the J gene end by 1 base; junction bases not matched to a gene: 10. The CDR3 has 17 amino acids. Here the CDR3 DNA reads TGTGCCAGCAGCTTACCCCGAAGGGGGCGAGAGAACACTGAAGCTTTCTTT. This translates into CASSLPRRGRENTEAFF.

The rearrangement joins TRBV7-9 to TRBJ2-1; TRBD2 agrees at 13 bases. The junction had 8 bases not matched to a gene; V was cut back by 4 bases and J by 8 bases. Germline values: CDR1 SEHNR, CDR2 FQNEAQ (reference sequence). This CDR3 region has 16 residues. CDR3 loop: CASSWVGTSGMDEQFF. DNA of the CDR3: TGTGCCAGCAGCTGGGTAGGGACTAGCGGGATGGATGAGCAGTTCTTC.

V gene TRBV30 combines with J gene TRBJ2-7; TRBD2 matches at 11 bases. The germline gives CDR1 GTSNPN, CDR2 SVGIG (reference sequence). With 0 bases clipped from V and 5 bases from J, the junction kept 12 bases outside the gene matches. The CDR3 loop spans 17 amino acids. The CDR3 bases are TGTGCCTGGAGTGTATCTATACTAGCGGGAGATCTTGACGAGCAGTACTTC. It yields the protein CAWSVSILAGDLDEQYF. Full variable domain (remainder filled in from reference TRBV30 and TRBJ2-7): SQTIHQWPATLVQPVGSPLSLECTVEGTSNPNLYWYRQAAGRGLQLLFYSVGIGQISSEVPQNLSASRPQDRQFILSSKKLLLSDSGFYLCAWSVSILAGDLDEQYFGPGTRLTVT.

The chain recombines TRBV9 with TRBJ1-3, with a weak D call TRBD1 (5 bases). V lost 3 bases and J lost 2, with 15 bases in between. The CDR3 has 16 residues. Germline CDR1 SGDLS, CDR2 YYNGEE. The DNA for the CDR3 is TGTGCCAGCAGCGGGGTCGACCGGGGGGCTGGAAACACCATATATTTT. It encodes CASSGVDRGAGNTIYF.

The gene calls are TRBV19 and TRBJ1-5; 7 bases are shared with TRBD1. The CDR3 runs 14 residues. V lost 6 bases and J lost 2; bases outside the gene matches: 4. Germline V gene sequence: CDR1 LNHDA, CDR2 SQIVND (reference sequence). The CDR3 here is CASRDQGGNQPQHF. CDR3 DNA sequence: TGTGCCAGTAGAGATCAGGGGGGCAATCAGCCCCAGCATTTT. Together with reference TRBV19 and TRBJ1-5, the CDR3 gives the full variable domain: DGGITQSPKYLFRKEGQNVTLSCEQNLNHDAMYWYRQDPGQGLRLIYYSQIVNDFQKGDIAEGYSVSREKKESFPLTVTSAQKNPTAFYLCASRDQGGNQPQHFGDGTRLSIL.

This clone appeared a few times. The chain links TRBV6-5 to TRBJ2-1; 7 nucleotides align to TRBD2. V dropped 6 bases and J dropped 9; count of bases not matched to a gene: 11. Germline V lookup: CDR1 MNHEY, CDR2 SVGAGI. This CDR3 has 14 residues. The CDR3 coding sequence is TGTGCCAGCAGACTAAGGGAGGGCCTCTCTGAGCAGTTCTTC. Protein product: CASRLREGLSEQFF.